The present T cell receptor beta chain was sequenced within a study of T cells in Graves' hyperthyroidism and ophthalmopathy. Regarding the study as a whole: The model identified upcoming ophthalmopathy a median approximately 6.4 months ahead of onset. Also found in blood were most expanded thyroid clonotypes above 0.001.

V was cut by 4 bases and J by 4 bases, with 13 bases left in between. The length of the CDR3 is 14 residues. Germline V gene data show CDR1 as SQVTM and CDR2 as ANQGSEA. TCR beta CDR3 region amplification was performed from RNA transcripts. An initial round of RT-PCR targeting the TCR CDR3 relied on the HTBI primer set. TCRdb independently ran MiXCR on the multiplex PCR reads; one entry per CDR3 protein. This table has 700,000 or so distinct CDR3 sequences, around 15% appearing once. Those with hyperthyroidism were 18 to 65 years old, newly diagnosed, and ill for under 2 months. Used for diagnoses were clinical symptoms, serum thyroxine and TRAb, thyroid ultrasound and orbital computed tomography. On this clonotype itself: Its antigen is undetermined.

The V gene is TRBV29-1, the J gene TRBJ2-2; D may be TRBD1 (6 bases). This TCR was sampled from a man aged 18 to 30 with Graves' hyperthyroidism. What was sequenced was blood. In DNA, the CDR3 is TGCAGCGTTGTGTTGAGCAGGGGCACCGGGGAGCTGTTTTTT. Encoded protein: CSVVLSRGTGELFF.